This TCR beta chain was recovered during a study of preoperative IRX-2 immunotherapy in early breast cancer. Profiling relied on immunoSEQ multiplex PCR, and the TCRdb table lists in-frame clones only, not all of them. The sample includes fewer than 35,000 clones, about nine tenths of them seen just once. The length of the CDR3 is 17 residues. Germline CDR1 reads LNHDA; CDR2 reads SQIVND (reference sequence). Between the trimmed V and J ends, which lost 3 bases and 0 bases, there was a span of 12 bases. The treatment denotes: preoperative locoregional IRX-2 cytokine immunotherapy. Preoperative locoregional IRX-2 cytokine immunotherapy was tested in the phase Ib source study.

The rearrangement links TRBV19 to TRBJ2-6; D is possibly TRBD1 or TRBD2 (5 bases each). The sequenced sample was tumor tissue, obtained after IRX-2 immunotherapy. This receptor was identified in a human donor with breast cancer. In DNA form, the CDR3 reads TGTGCCAGTAGTATTTACGGGGCCAGCTCTGGGGCCAACGTCCTGACTTTC. Translating gives CASSIYGASSGANVLTF.